This record concerns one T cell receptor (beta chain) sequence. The antigen remains unidentified. Whole-study results and caveats: The TCR gene usage of tumor memory CD4+ T cells clustered together with blood and lymph node memory CD4+ cells and with lymph node naive CD4+ cells.

Germline V gene data show CDR1 as KGHDR and CDR2 as SFDVKD. The CDR3 is 11 amino acids. Trimming left V 3 bases short and J 11 bases short, with 7 bases between. TCRdb processed the 5' RACE reads anew with MiXCR; each CDR3 protein has one entry. The table records about 57,000 distinct CDR3 sequences, 25% to 35% of them present only once. Sequencing used tumor-infiltrating memory CD4+ T cells sorted from the breast tumor. Subset indicated: memory CD4+ T cells, CD4+CD45RO+CD25-. The sequence was collected from a female donor with breast cancer. The gene calls are TRBV24-1 and TRBJ2-1, with D unclear. CDR3 region: CATSDGWQQFF. Written as DNA, the CDR3 is TGTGCCACCAGTGATGGATGGCAGCAGTTCTTC.